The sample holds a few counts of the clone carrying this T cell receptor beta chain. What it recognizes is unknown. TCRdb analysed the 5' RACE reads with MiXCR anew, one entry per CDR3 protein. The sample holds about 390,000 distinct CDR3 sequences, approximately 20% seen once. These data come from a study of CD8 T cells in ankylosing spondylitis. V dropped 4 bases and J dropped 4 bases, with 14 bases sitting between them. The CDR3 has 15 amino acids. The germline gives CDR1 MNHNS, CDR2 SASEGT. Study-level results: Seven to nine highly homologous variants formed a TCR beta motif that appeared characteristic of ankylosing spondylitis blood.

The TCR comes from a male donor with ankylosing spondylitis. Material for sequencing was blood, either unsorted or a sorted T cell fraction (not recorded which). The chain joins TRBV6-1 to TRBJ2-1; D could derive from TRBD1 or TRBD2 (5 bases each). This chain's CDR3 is CASSGVGDAYNEQFF. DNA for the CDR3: TGTGCCAGCAGTGGTGTAGGGGACGCGTACAATGAGCAGTTCTTC.